The present T cell receptor beta chain was sequenced within a study of T cell responses to AZD1222 COVID-19 vaccine. Generated by immunoSEQ multiplex PCR, the TCRdb table keeps only in-frame clones and is missing some. The table shows about 120,000 clones, with roughly nine tenths occurring only once. Germline V gene sequence: CDR1 SGHTA, CDR2 FQGTGA. V gave up 1 base and J gave up 9 bases, with 10 bases separating them. The CDR3 consists of 13 residues. This chain uses TRBV7-3 with TRBJ2-1; TRBD2 is a possible D gene (6 bases). Sequencing was performed on peripheral blood, taken on day 0 of AZD1222 vaccination. This clonotype was obtained from an adult in good health. Here the CDR3 reads CASSLMEGTEQFF. As DNA, the CDR3 is TGTGCCAGCAGCTTAATGGAGGGTACTGAGCAGTTCTTC.